The 22 T cell receptor beta chains given below trace back to one sample, sequenced in a study of T cell responses to AZD1222 COVID-19 vaccine. TCRdb's copy holds only in-frame clones and misses some; the assay was immunoSEQ multiplex PCR. The data contain some 55,000 clones, roughly 90% of them singletons. The sample in question was peripheral blood, obtained on day 0 of AZD1222 vaccination. The receptors here all came from an adult in good health.

The genes are TRBV6-5 and TRBJ2-1; TRBD2 agrees at 7 bases. Losses at the gene ends were 6 bases for V and 6 bases for J; bases not matched to a gene: 11. Per the germline V gene, CDR1 is MNHEY and CDR2 is SVGAGI. This CDR3 has 15 residues. CDR3 in DNA: TGTGCCAGCAGACTCACTAGCGATCCATCCAATGAGCAGTTCTTC. Translated, it gives CASRLTSDPSNEQFF.

This clone was counted once. V gene TRBV10-3 combines with J gene TRBJ1-4, with TRBD1 identical over 8 bases. CDR3 length: 13 amino acids. Trimming removed 3 bases from V and 7 bases from J; junction bases left unmatched: 1. Germline loops: CDR1 ENHRY, CDR2 SYGVKD. In nucleotides, the CDR3 is TGTGCCATCAGTGAACAGGGGGGTGAAAAACTGTTTTTT. This codes for CAISEQGGEKLFF.

This sequence joins TRBV7-8 and TRBJ2-2; no clear D. From germline, CDR1 is SGHVS and CDR2 FQNEAQ. Trimming pared 5 bases from V and 6 bases from J, leaving 19 bases between. The CDR3 is 16 residues long. DNA for the CDR3: TGTGCCAGCAGCCTCAAGCTGGGTTTGGCGGCCGGGGAGCTGTTTTTT. The encoded protein is CASSLKLGLAAGELFF.

The genes are TRBV27 and TRBJ2-2, with TRBD2 matching 7 bases. Losses at the gene ends were 5 bases for V and 0 bases for J; bases not matched to a gene: 12. There are 18 residues in the CDR3. CDR1 and CDR2 from the germline V gene are MNHEY and SMNVEV (reference sequence). CDR3 loop: CASSPVPPSGTNTGELFF. Written as DNA, the CDR3 is TGTGCCAGCAGTCCCGTCCCTCCTAGCGGCACGAACACCGGGGAGCTGTTTTTT.

CDR3 in amino acids: CASSIGEGTNTGELFF. DNA for the CDR3: TGTGCCAGTAGTATAGGGGAGGGGACGAACACCGGGGAGCTGTTTTTT. The chain couples TRBV19 to TRBJ2-2; the match to TRBD2 covers 7 bases. The CDR3 extends over 16 amino acids. The V gene end was trimmed by 1 base and the J gene end by 0 bases; junction bases not matched to a gene: 2. Per germline, CDR1 LNHDA and CDR2 SQIVND (reference sequence).

The chain is built from TRBV28 and TRBJ2-7, with D perhaps matching TRBD1 (5 bases). Trimming pared 6 bases from V and 0 bases from J, leaving 9 bases between. Germline loops: CDR1 MDHEN, CDR2 SYDVKM. There are 13 residues in the CDR3. The CDR3 here is CASSRTNSYEQYF. The CDR3 DNA follows: TGTGCCAGCAGCCGGACAAACTCCTACGAGCAGTACTTC.

The chain is built from TRBV5-5 and TRBJ1-2; D may be TRBD1 (5 bases). The V gene lost 4 bases and the J gene lost 3 bases, with 10 bases spanning the gap. Per the germline V gene, CDR1 is SGHKS and CDR2 is YYEKEE (reference sequence). This CDR3 spans 13 amino acids. The CDR3 region is CASSPTGDYGYTF. CDR3 DNA: TGTGCCAGCAGCCCTACAGGAGACTATGGCTACACCTTC.

The chain carries TRBV7-9 and TRBJ1-5, with 8 bases that match TRBD1. The CDR3 has 12 amino acids. Losses at the gene ends were 5 bases for V and 11 bases for J; bases not matched to a gene: 5. CDR1 and CDR2 (germline): SEHNR, FQNEAQ (reference sequence). Here the CDR3 reads CASSLQGAAQHF. CDR3 bases: TGTGCCAGCAGCCTTCAGGGGGCGGCCCAGCATTTT.

This sequence joins TRBV3-1 (or the pseudogene TRBV3-2) and TRBJ1-6; D uncertain. Germline CDR1 and CDR2: LGHDT and YNNKEL (reference sequence). Trimming cost V 2 bases and J 10 bases, with 9 bases left between them. This CDR3 has 13 amino acids. DNA for the CDR3: TGTGCCAGCAGCCAATCAACGGAGTCACCCCTCCACTTT. Translated, it gives CASSQSTESPLHF.

CDR3 loop: CASRLYLGGNPVSPLHF. In DNA, the CDR3 is TGTGCCAGCAGACTCTATCTGGGGGGGAATCCAGTTTCACCCCTCCACTTT. This chain uses TRBV27 with TRBJ1-6, with a weak D call TRBD1 (5 bases). V gave up 6 bases and J gave up 9 bases, with 24 bases separating them. Germline V gives CDR1 MNHEY, CDR2 SMNVEV (reference sequence). This CDR3 is 17 amino acids long.

The rearrangement links TRBV7-8 to TRBJ1-1; D ambiguous. V was clipped by 3 bases and J by 0 bases, with 14 bases between them. CDR1 and CDR2 from the germline V gene are SGHVS and FQNEAQ. This CDR3 spans 16 amino acids. DNA for the CDR3: TGTGCCAGCAGCTTTACGGTCGGTGGGGTGAACACTGAAGCTTTCTTT. Its protein product is CASSFTVGGVNTEAFF.

The J gene is TRBJ2-2, the V gene TRBV28; unclear D gene. V gave up 7 bases and J gave up 5 bases, with 14 bases separating them. The CDR3 runs 14 residues. Germline V gives CDR1 MDHEN, CDR2 SYDVKM. The DNA of the CDR3 is TGTGCCAGCACCCTGAGGCTACCGACCGGGGAGCTGTTTTTT. Encoded protein: CASTLRLPTGELFF.

The chain uses TRBV6-5 and TRBJ1-4; no clear D. Looked up from germline, CDR1 is MNHEY and CDR2 is SVGAGI. V lost 4 bases and J lost 10, with 16 bases in between. The CDR3 spans 14 residues. DNA for the CDR3: TGTGCCAGCAGTTTTGGTTATCGGAAGGGAAAACTGTTTTTT. As protein: CASSFGYRKGKLFF.

CDR3 DNA sequence: TGTGCCAGCAGTTTCCGACTTGGGGGGTCCTCCTACAATGAGCAGTTCTTC. Amino acids: CASSFRLGGSSYNEQFF. The V call is TRBV27, the J call TRBJ2-1, with D possibly matching TRBD2 (6 bases). The V gene lost 3 bases and the J gene lost 0 bases, with 15 bases spanning the gap. Germline V lookup: CDR1 MNHEY, CDR2 SMNVEV (reference sequence). The CDR3 has 17 residues.

The DNA of the CDR3 is TGTGCCAGCAGTTATAAGCTAGCGGGAGCCAAAAACATTCAGTACTTC. Translating it yields CASSYKLAGAKNIQYF. The chain combines TRBV6-2 or TRBV6-3 with TRBJ2-4; 8 nucleotides align to TRBD2. V was clipped by 3 bases and J by 0 bases; unmatched bases: 4. Germline CDR1 is MNHEY and CDR2 is SVGEGT. The CDR3 covers 16 residues.

This chain joins TRBV7-9 and TRBJ2-5, with D uncertain. Deletions cut 11 bases from V and 5 bases from J, with 15 bases between. The CDR3 is made up of 12 amino acids. Per the germline V gene, CDR1 is SEHNR and CDR2 is FQNEAQ (reference sequence). The CDR3 DNA is TGTGCCTCCGGTAGGGATGCCGAGACCCAGTACTTC. Amino acids: CASGRDAETQYF.

The chain couples TRBV28 to TRBJ2-5, with 8 bases matching TRBD1. Trimming removed 4 bases from V and 4 bases from J; junction bases left unmatched: 14. Germline V gives CDR1 MDHEN, CDR2 SYDVKM. There are 17 residues in the CDR3. The CDR3: CASSSFLDRGGGETQYF. The CDR3 nucleotides read TGTGCCAGCAGTTCTTTCCTTGACAGGGGAGGAGGAGAGACCCAGTACTTC.

The genes are TRBV6-5 and TRBJ2-1; 7 nucleotides agree with TRBD1. Per germline, CDR1 MNHEY and CDR2 SVGAGI. J gave up 7 bases and V 8 bases, and 5 bases lay outside the gene matches. CDR3 length equals 12 residues. The CDR3 DNA follows: TGTGCCAGCTTACAGGGGATGAATGAGCAGTTCTTC. Its translation is CASLQGMNEQFF.

The V call is TRBV28, the J call TRBJ2-1, with 7 bases lining up with TRBD1. This CDR3 is 15 amino acids long. J gave up 1 base and V 5 bases, and 5 bases lay outside the gene matches. Germline V CDR1 and CDR2: MDHEN, SYDVKM. For the CDR3, the DNA is TGTGCCAGCAGTCTCTGGGGACAGTCCTACAATGAGCAGTTCTTC. It is translated as CASSLWGQSYNEQFF. The variable domain in full, completed from reference TRBV28 and TRBJ2-1, reads DVKVTQSSRYLVKRTGEKVFLECVQDMDHENMFWYRQDPGLGLRLIYFSYDVKMKEKGDIPEGYSVSREKKERFSLILESASTNQTSMYLCASSLWGQSYNEQFFGPGTRLTVL.

The chain links TRBV28 to TRBJ2-7; TRBD1 matches at 8 bases. CDR3 size: 13 residues. V was clipped by 5 bases and J by 4 bases; unmatched bases: 4. Germline CDR1 is MDHEN and CDR2 is SYDVKM. In DNA, the CDR3 is TGTGCCAGCAGTCACGACAGGGGTTACGAGCAGTACTTC. Its protein product is CASSHDRGYEQYF.

The V gene is TRBV3-1 (or the pseudogene TRBV3-2), the J gene TRBJ1-3; D might be TRBD1 (5 bases). The V end was cut by 3 bases, the J end by 4 bases, with 19 bases between. CDR3 size: 17 residues. CDR1 is LGHDT and CDR2 is YNNKEL in the germline V gene (reference sequence). CDR3 sequence (DNA): TGTGCCAGCAGCCACTACCGAGGGGCGGGGGTCGGAAACACCATATATTTT. Its translation is CASSHYRGAGVGNTIYF.

V usage is TRBV2 and J usage is TRBJ2-3, with 11 bases that match TRBD2. Per germline, CDR1 SNHLY and CDR2 FYNNEI. This CDR3 is built from 16 residues. Trimming cost V 6 bases and J 2 bases; bases outside gene matches: 7. The CDR3 here is CASRAGTSGFTDTQYF. The CDR3 coding sequence is TGTGCCAGCAGGGCCGGGACTAGCGGATTCACAGATACGCAGTATTTT.